This TCR beta chain comes out of a study of OX40 agonist ivuxolimab in advanced cancers. As regards this clone: What it binds is unknown.

CDR1 MRHNA and CDR2 SNTAGT come from the germline V gene. The CDR3 is made up of 15 amino acids. With 6 bases clipped from V and 4 bases from J, the junction kept 7 bases outside the gene matches. Sequencing used immunoSEQ multiplex PCR; TCRdb keeps in-frame clones, though not all of them. The sample records about 78,000 clones, 92% being singletons. Study-wide findings and caveats: Among T cells, CD8+ cells averaged more expanded clones than CD4+ cells. Which antigen the expanded peripheral T cells recognized is unknown. In a subset of nonresponders, normalized T-cell clonal expansion was also low. Within 6 weeks, CD4+ and CD8+ blood T cells expanded clonally at 0.1 to 3.0 mg/kg.

The origin of this receptor is an adult with an advanced solid tumor such as melanoma, head and neck, liver or kidney cancer. The chain carries TRBV6-4 and TRBJ2-2; TRBD1 matches 8 bases. Sequencing used CD4+ or CD8+ T cells sorted from blood, obtained in a trial of the OX40 agonist ivuxolimab. The CDR3 coding sequence is TGTGCCAGCAGAGCGGACAGGGTGGGCACCGGGGAGCTGTTTTTT. It codes for CASRADRVGTGELFF.